A selection of T cell receptor beta chains follows, all from one sample in a study of T cells in Graves' hyperthyroidism and ophthalmopathy. TCRdb re-derived calls from the multiplex PCR reads in MiXCR, one entry per CDR3 protein. The sample consists of 250,000 to 350,000 distinct CDR3 sequences, approximately 16% of them appearing once. The sequencing sample was made of blood. The receptors stem from a man aged 25-45 years with Graves' hyperthyroidism. Each CDR3 is given without its conserved first and last residue. The D gene is left open where the match is weak. Clone sizes are given selectively: once, few, many, or a class where the clone is expanded.

CDR3 protein,V gene,CDR3 length,clone size,J gene,D gene
ASSVLVITGELF,TRBV9,12,.,TRBJ2-2,.
AISLRSGGEEQY,TRBV10-3,12,many,TRBJ2-7,.
ASARDGIQETQY,TRBV27,12,many,TRBJ2-5,.
SVEIAGGTIY,TRBV29-1,10,.,TRBJ1-3,.
ATSDQRQDGYT,TRBV24-1,11,many,TRBJ1-2,.
ASGPGLAYEQY,TRBV12-5,11,.,TRBJ2-7,TRBD2
SAPANEKLF,TRBV20-1,9,many,TRBJ1-4,.
SAREGSGTSYEQY,TRBV20-1,13,many,TRBJ2-7,TRBD2
ASSETSGSSYEQY,TRBV28,13,many,TRBJ2-7,TRBD2
ASSVDGETGKYGYT,TRBV9,14,.,TRBJ1-2,TRBD1
ASSIGGEPLYEQY,TRBV9,13,.,TRBJ2-7,.
SARNSDRESSPLH,TRBV20-1,13,.,TRBJ1-6,TRBD1
ASSLSPPSGMNEQF,TRBV27,14,.,TRBJ2-1,.
AWSVTSGSTEQF,TRBV30,12,few,TRBJ2-1,TRBD2
ASSLVAQPQH,TRBV7-3,10,few,TRBJ1-5,.
ASSRSAGTSYNEQF,TRBV19,14,.,TRBJ2-1,.
SARGGSGTYNEQF,TRBV20-1,13,many,TRBJ2-1,.
ASSFGGRRLAAYNEQF,TRBV12-3/TRBV12-4,16,many,TRBJ2-1,TRBD2
ASSSGGRRANEQY,TRBV12-3/TRBV12-4,13,.,TRBJ2-7,.
ASSLYFQGGSDEQF,TRBV28,14,many,TRBJ2-1,.
ASRYGQGGTNEQF,TRBV12-3/TRBV12-4,13,many,TRBJ2-1,TRBD1
ASSSPQGKGMYEQY,TRBV11-2,14,many,TRBJ2-7,.
ASSLAQGKLF,TRBV5-6,10,.,TRBJ1-4,.
ASSLDREADTQY,TRBV12-3/TRBV12-4,12,many,TRBJ2-3,.
ASSQDLGQGVDTQY,TRBV3-1,14,.,TRBJ2-3,TRBD1
ASSSLLGTSGRARDTQY,TRBV6-2/TRBV6-3,17,many,TRBJ2-3,TRBD2
ASSEDRVSETQY,TRBV6-1,12,many,TRBJ2-5,.
ASSLGTTSGSSTDTQY,TRBV5-6,16,.,TRBJ2-3,TRBD2
ASSYTPATTDTQY,TRBV6-1,13,few,TRBJ2-3,.
ASSLTMGGEYNEQF,TRBV7-3,14,.,TRBJ2-1,TRBD2
ASSLNGWHEQF,TRBV7-3,11,few,TRBJ2-1,.
ASSQPGTGGDEQY,TRBV4-1,13,few,TRBJ2-7,TRBD1
ASTPGGRNNSPLH,TRBV28,13,.,TRBJ1-6,.
ASSVGGGTLSEQY,TRBV9,13,.,TRBJ2-7,.
ASKTGASPLH,TRBV6-1,10,few,TRBJ1-6,TRBD1
ASMSREAGLGHEQF,TRBV7-9,14,.,TRBJ2-1,TRBD2
AWTGGQGFTEAF,TRBV30,12,many,TRBJ1-1,TRBD1
ASQGGSSVSPLH,TRBV6-2/TRBV6-3,12,.,TRBJ1-6,.
ASSLAGSETDTQY,TRBV5-1,13,few,TRBJ2-3,.
ASSYSSTGGDYYEQY,TRBV6-6,15,few,TRBJ2-7,TRBD2
ASSGVGRYGYT,TRBV2,11,many,TRBJ1-2,.
AWSVWDSGNYGYT,TRBV30,13,many,TRBJ1-2,.
ASSQSGGSFINTGELF,TRBV9,16,.,TRBJ2-2,TRBD2
ASSGGTAGEQY,TRBV2,11,many,TRBJ2-7,.
ASSLESQYTDTQY,TRBV28,13,few,TRBJ2-3,.
ASSGYLDVGVGEQY,TRBV9,14,few,TRBJ2-7,.
ASSSDRGSEKLF,TRBV2,12,many,TRBJ1-4,TRBD1